This T cell receptor (beta chain) was identified in a study of brain metastases from non-small cell lung cancer. This CDR3 region has 12 residues. Germline CDR1 LNHDA, CDR2 SQIVND (reference sequence). V dropped 3 bases and J dropped 14 bases, with 11 bases sitting between them. Method: immunoSEQ multiplex PCR; TCRdb's copy keeps in-frame clones and lacks some. This sample has some 7,700 clones, with roughly 80% found just once. This clone was observed a handful of times. Antigen specificity is unknown. Study-wide results and limits: Fewer infiltrating T cells were found in brain metastases than primaries.

The chain is built from TRBV19 and TRBJ1-6, with D hard to call. This clonotype was sampled from a donor at least 40 years old with non-small cell lung cancer. Sequencing was done on a sample of primary lung tumor tissue. The CDR3 region is CASSIGGESLHF. The CDR3 DNA reads as TGTGCCAGTAGTATTGGTGGGGAGTCCCTCCACTTT.